Following are 14 T cell receptor beta chains from one sample sequenced in a study of chemoradiotherapy in HPV16-positive cancers. Sequencing was performed with immunoSEQ multiplex PCR; in TCRdb, only in-frame clones are kept and a portion is missing. The sample lists several thousand clones, roughly 79% occurring once. This material was collected from a patient who underwent chemoradiotherapy. Receptors originate from a human donor with HPV-associated anogenital cancer.

The CDR3 nucleotides read TGTGCCAGCAGCACTTTGGGGCTGGACTATGGCTACACCTTC. This translates into CASSTLGLDYGYTF. The chain has TRBV5-6 and TRBJ1-2, with a weak D call TRBD1 (5 bases). Germline values: CDR1 SGHDT, CDR2 YYEEEE. The CDR3 is 14 amino acids. Trimming cost V 4 bases and J 3 bases, with 13 bases left between them. Looking up the rest from reference TRBV5-6 and TRBJ1-2 gives the full variable domain: DAGVTQSPTHLIKTRGQQVTLRCSPKSGHDTVSWYQQALGQGPQFIFQYYEEEERQRGNFPDRFSGHQFPNYSSELNVNALLLGDSALYLCASSTLGLDYGYTFGSGTRLTVV.

V and J are TRBV28 and TRBJ2-3; D is uncertain. From germline, CDR1 is MDHEN and CDR2 SYDVKM. V dropped 7 bases and J dropped 0 bases, with 11 bases sitting between them. The CDR3 runs to 14 residues. The CDR3 region has the DNA TGTGCCAGCACCCGAGACAAAAGCACAGATACGCAGTATTTT. It codes for CASTRDKSTDTQYF.

This rearrangement joins TRBV11-1 to TRBJ2-1; 9 nucleotides match TRBD2. V dropped 2 bases and J dropped 9; count of bases not matched to a gene: 8. In germline, CDR1 is SGHAT, CDR2 FQDESV (reference sequence). The CDR3 contains 15 residues. The CDR3 spells CASSLRRREGFEQFF. CDR3 nucleotides: TGTGCCAGCAGCTTAAGAAGGCGGGAGGGGTTTGAGCAGTTCTTC.

The CDR3 DNA follows: TGTGCCAGCAGCTTAGACCGGACTACCTACACAGATACGCAGTATTTT. Its protein product is CASSLDRTTYTDTQYF. This chain connects TRBV13 to TRBJ2-3; D might be TRBD2 (6 bases). Trimming cost V 1 base and J 2 bases, with 13 bases left between them. This CDR3 has 16 residues. Germline V gene data show CDR1 as PRHDT and CDR2 as FYEKMQ (reference sequence).

The V gene is TRBV4-1, the J gene TRBJ2-5; D remains unclear. V dropped 4 bases and J dropped 5 bases, with 11 bases sitting between them. CDR1 and CDR2 from the germline V gene are MGHRA and YSYEKL. CDR3 size: 13 residues. In DNA form, the CDR3 reads TGCGCCAGCAGCCTACTGAATTCGGAGACCCAGTACTTC. Protein: CASSLLNSETQYF.

This chain links TRBV27 with TRBJ1-4; a weak D match, TRBD1 (6 bases). Germline V gene sequence: CDR1 MNHEY, CDR2 SMNVEV (reference sequence). This CDR3 contains 16 residues. V was cut by 8 bases and J by 6 bases, with 22 bases left in between. CDR3 protein: CASQVQGPVTYEKLFF. The CDR3 DNA reads TGTGCCAGCCAAGTACAGGGCCCGGTCACCTATGAAAAACTGTTTTTT.

The chain is built from TRBV9 and TRBJ2-1; D is possibly TRBD1 (6 bases). Germline CDR1 and CDR2: SGDLS and YYNGEE. The V and J ends lost 4 bases and 4 bases respectively, with 9 bases between them. The CDR3 is 13 amino acids. The CDR3 DNA sequence: TGTGCCAGCAGCAGGACAGCTTACAATGAGCAGTTCTTC. Protein: CASSRTAYNEQFF.

The CDR3 here is CASSQLGARGEKLFF. As DNA, the CDR3 is TGTGCCAGCAGCCAGCTGGGGGCGAGGGGTGAAAAACTGTTTTTT. The chain is built from TRBV7-2 and TRBJ1-4; TRBD1 is a possible D gene (6 bases). V dropped 5 bases and J dropped 7 bases, with 17 bases sitting between them. CDR1 is SGHTA and CDR2 is FQGNSA in the germline V gene. The CDR3 runs 15 residues.

The rearrangement joins TRBV5-1 to TRBJ2-1, with a weak D call TRBD2 (5 bases). CDR1 is SGHRS and CDR2 is YFSETQ in the germline V gene. This CDR3 has 16 amino acids. The V and J ends lost 3 bases and 1 base respectively, with 14 bases between them. The CDR3 DNA is TGCGCCAGCAGCTCTAGCCCAGTCTCATCCTACAATGAGCAGTTCTTC. It codes for CASSSSPVSSYNEQFF.

V gene TRBV9 combines with J gene TRBJ2-3; 7 bases agree with TRBD1. The CDR3 loop spans 15 amino acids. The junction had 4 bases not matched to a gene; V was cut back by 0 bases and J by 3 bases. Germline CDR1 and CDR2: SGDLS and YYNGEE. The CDR3 sequence is CASSVGAGGTDTQYF. The DNA for the CDR3 is TGTGCCAGCAGCGTAGGTGCAGGGGGAACAGATACGCAGTATTTT.

This clone was recorded only once. The rearrangement joins TRBV30 to TRBJ1-1, with D perhaps matching TRBD1 (5 bases). Germline assignment: CDR1 GTSNPN and CDR2 SVGIG (reference sequence). V dropped 1 base and J dropped 4 bases, with 16 bases sitting between them. The CDR3 extends over 15 amino acids. CDR3 DNA: TGTGCCTGGAGTGCCTCTCTCCATGGGGGCACTGAAGCTTTCTTT. Protein: CAWSASLHGGTEAFF.

The chain couples TRBV29-1 to TRBJ2-5; possible D gene TRBD1, 6 bases. The germline V gene encodes CDR1 SQVTM and CDR2 ANQGSEA. CDR3 size: 14 residues. V lost 7 bases and J 1 base, leaving 16 bases between the germline ends. The CDR3 region is CSAGRGNPQETQYF. CDR3 DNA sequence: TGCAGCGCAGGAAGGGGGAACCCCCAAGAGACCCAGTACTTC.

This clone was recorded once. The V gene is TRBV5-1, the J gene TRBJ1-1; D remains ambiguous. The V gene's germline CDR1 is SGHRS and CDR2 YFSETQ. V lost 0 bases and J 3 bases, leaving 9 bases between the germline ends. This CDR3 is 14 amino acids long. CDR3 protein: CASSLGRADTEAFF. The CDR3 DNA follows: TGCGCCAGCAGCTTGGGACGGGCCGACACTGAAGCTTTCTTT.

This clone came up once. This sequence joins TRBV7-9 and TRBJ1-4; D uncertain. V was shortened by 1 base and J by 8 bases, with 11 bases between the two germline ends. CDR1 SEHNR and CDR2 FQNEAQ come from the germline V gene (reference sequence). The CDR3 contains 14 residues. DNA for the CDR3: TGTGCCAGCAGCTTAGTGTCAGGAGGGGAAAAACTGTTTTTT. Encoded protein: CASSLVSGGEKLFF.